This TCR beta chain is from a study of Tregs in tolerant kidney transplant recipients. Clones were read by immunoSEQ multiplex PCR, and TCRdb kept only the in-frame ones, dropping some. The data hold over 50,000 clones, with around 85% observed a single time. Study observations and caveats: Biological reproducibility was not directly addressed in this study.

Unstimulated regulatory T cells (CD4+CD25+CD127-), CD4+CD25- non-regulatory cells, CD4 and CD8 cells were FACS-sorted from thawed PBMCs. An overnight rest at 37°C with 200 to 250 IU/ml IL-2 preceded regulatory T cell sorting from thawed PBMCs. CDR1 SQVTM and CDR2 ANQGSEA come from the germline V gene. The CDR3 consists of 14 residues. V was clipped by 0 bases and J by 4 bases, with 12 bases between them. Notes on this clone: Antigen unknown.

The rearrangement uses TRBV29-1 and TRBJ1-1; no reliable D call. The sequence came from a human donor who received a combined kidney and bone marrow transplant. The specimen comprised Tregs from blood, sampled before the transplant. The CDR3 sequence is CSVEDLWVGTEAFF. DNA for the CDR3: TGCAGCGTTGAAGATCTTTGGGTCGGCACTGAAGCTTTCTTT.